Below, 28 T cell receptor beta chains from the same sample are listed, as sequenced in a study of early T cells in non-severe SARS-CoV-2 infection. TCRdb passed the 5' RACE reads through MiXCR, listing each CDR3 protein once. The table has 90,000 to 130,000 distinct CDR3 sequences, 12% seen once. Sequencing was performed on whole blood. The receptors stem from an adult who was a healthcare worker with PCR-confirmed SARS-CoV-2 infection or an uninfected control (not recorded which).

The count of this clonotype is one. A much larger clone differs by one base, so this may be a read error. The V and J genes are TRBV4-1 and TRBJ2-1, with D perhaps TRBD1 or TRBD2 (6 bases each). The CDR3 has 16 amino acids. The germline V gene has CDR1 MGHRA and CDR2 YSYEKL. CDR3 nucleotides: TGCGCCAGCAGCCAAGGGGGGGACATCCTCTACTATGAGCAGTTCTTC. Its protein is CASSQGGDILYYEQFF.

This clonotype was detected many times. Here the CDR3 DNA reads TGTGCCAGCAGCTTCAAGGGCTCCGGGCGGGTAGCTTTCTTT. Protein product: CASSFKGSGRVAFF. The gene calls are TRBV5-4 and TRBJ1-1; no firm D call. Trimming took 2 bases from V and 10 from J, leaving 18 bases between them. This CDR3 region has 14 residues. Germline V gene lookup returns CDR1 SGHNT and CDR2 YYREEE (reference sequence). The full variable domain, rest sourced from reference TRBV5-4 and TRBJ1-1, is ETGVTQSPTHLIKTRGQQVTLRCSSQSGHNTVSWYQQALGQGPQFIFQYYREEENGRGNFPPRFSGLQFPNYSSELNVNALELDDSALYLCASSFKGSGRVAFFGQGTRLTVV.

This clonotype showed up just a few times. This rearrangement joins TRBV4-1 to TRBJ2-5; D gene unclear. Per germline, CDR1 MGHRA and CDR2 YSYEKL. This CDR3 is 13 amino acids long. V lost 4 bases and J lost 5, with 11 bases in between. The CDR3 region is CASSRGFEETQYF. The DNA for the CDR3 is TGCGCCAGCAGCCGCGGATTTGAGGAGACCCAGTACTTC.

This clonotype was picked up a small number of times. The chain has TRBV5-1 and TRBJ1-6; 9 bases map to TRBD1. Germline lookup yields CDR1 SGHRS and CDR2 YFSETQ. The CDR3 is 16 amino acids. The J segment lost 7 bases and the V segment lost 5 bases, leaving 10 bases of the junction unmatched. In DNA, the CDR3 is TGCGCCAGCAGACAATACTACAGGGGGCCGAATTCACCCCTCCACTTT. This sequence encodes CASRQYYRGPNSPLHF.

This clonotype was found a few times. The gene calls are TRBV20-1 and TRBJ1-2, with D unresolved. This CDR3 comprises 13 residues. V was cut by 4 bases and J by 8 bases, with 17 bases left in between. From germline, CDR1 is DFQATT and CDR2 SNEGSKA (reference sequence). The CDR3 region is CSAKPHEDVGYTF. CDR3 DNA sequence: TGCAGTGCTAAGCCCCATGAGGACGTGGGCTACACCTTC.

This clonotype has at least ten counts. This chain uses TRBV6-5 with TRBJ2-7, with D perhaps matching TRBD1 (5 bases). The CDR3 spans 12 residues. Looked up from germline, CDR1 is MNHEY and CDR2 is SVGAGI. V lost 5 bases, J lost 4 bases, and 9 bases lay in between. CDR3: CASSEQGYEQYF. CDR3 coding DNA: TGTGCCAGCAGTGAGCAGGGATACGAGCAGTACTTC.

A few counts support this clonotype. The chain employs TRBV30 and TRBJ2-7; TRBD1 agrees at 8 bases. The CDR3 runs 14 residues. Germline V gene data show CDR1 as GTSNPN and CDR2 as SVGIG (reference sequence). Unmatched junction bases numbered 10, after V lost 5 bases and J lost 4 bases. CDR3 sequence (DNA): TGTGCCTGGTCCGGACAGGGATTCGGATACGAGCAGTACTTC. This gives the protein CAWSGQGFGYEQYF.

This clonotype was picked up a small number of times. The chain carries TRBV20-1 and TRBJ2-2; D is tentatively TRBD1 or TRBD2 (5 bases each). CDR1 and CDR2 from the germline V gene are DFQATT and SNEGSKA (reference sequence). The CDR3 runs to 15 residues. V lost 3 bases and J 3 bases, leaving 14 bases between the germline ends. The CDR3 DNA reads TGCAGTGCTAGCTGGGGGAGCCAGTACACCGGGGAGCTGTTTTTT. Translation: CSASWGSQYTGELFF.

The V gene is TRBV11-3, the J gene TRBJ2-7; no reliable D call. V was trimmed by 5 bases and J by 0 bases, leaving 11 bases between them. Per the germline V gene, CDR1 is SGHNT and CDR2 is YENEEA. This CDR3 spans 14 amino acids. The CDR3 is CASSHAEPSYEQYF. CDR3 in DNA: TGTGCCAGCAGCCACGCAGAACCCTCCTACGAGCAGTACTTC.

This clonotype was detected only a few times. The J gene is TRBJ2-3, the V gene TRBV12-3 or TRBV12-4; D is undetermined. The CDR3 is 17 amino acids. Trimming pared 8 bases from V and 3 bases from J, leaving 24 bases between. For the CDR3, the DNA is TGTGCCAGCCTCCTGAAGACTCTTGGCCGTGCAACAGATACGCAGTATTTT. It specifies CASLLKTLGRATDTQYF.

This clonotype has a handful of counts. The chain joins TRBV7-8 to TRBJ1-2, with no clear D. The CDR3 runs 13 residues. The V end was cut by 2 bases, the J end by 4 bases, with 8 bases between. The germline V gene encodes CDR1 SGHVS and CDR2 FQNEAQ. The DNA of the CDR3 is TGTGCCAGCAGCTTATCTGGCTCCTATGGCTACACCTTC. Protein: CASSLSGSYGYTF.

There are many counts of this clonotype. The rearrangement uses TRBV12-3 or TRBV12-4 and TRBJ2-7; D is ambiguous. Trimming took off 0 bases at V and 7 bases at J, with 7 bases between the two ends. The CDR3 length is 12 residues. The CDR3 spells CASSLAGNEQYF. CDR3 coding DNA: TGTGCCAGCAGTTTAGCAGGGAATGAGCAGTACTTC.

This clonotype turned up a few times. V and J are TRBV5-1 and TRBJ1-5; D call uncertain. Between the trimmed V and J ends, which lost 0 bases and 0 bases, there was a span of 7 bases. The CDR3 has 15 residues. The germline CDR1 and CDR2 sequences are SGHRS and YFSETQ. The CDR3 here is CASSLDSSSNQPQHF. In nucleotides, the CDR3 is TGCGCCAGCAGCTTGGACAGTTCTAGCAATCAGCCCCAGCATTTT.

This clonotype showed up many times. This rearrangement joins TRBV10-2 to TRBJ2-5; 7 bases map to TRBD2. V lost 6 bases to trimming and J lost 2 bases; unmatched junction nucleotides: 3. Germline CDR1 reads WSHSY; CDR2 reads SAAADI. CDR3 length equals 13 residues. In nucleotides, the CDR3 is TGCGCCAGCAGCCTTAGCGGGCAAGAGACCCAGTACTTC. As protein: CASSLSGQETQYF.

The V gene is TRBV27, the J gene TRBJ1-1; D uncertain. The CDR3 totals 14 residues. V lost 6 bases to trimming and J lost 1 base, with 12 bases between them. Germline CDR1 and CDR2: MNHEY and SMNVEV (reference sequence). CDR3 in amino acids: CASRLRGSNTEAFF. CDR3 nucleotide sequence: TGTGCCAGCAGGTTGCGCGGTTCGAACACTGAAGCTTTCTTT.

CDR3 nucleotides: TGCGCCAGCAGGGGTCCCAAAGGGAACACTGAAGCTTTCTTT. It translates to CASRGPKGNTEAFF. The V gene is TRBV5-1, the J gene TRBJ1-1, with D uncertain. Trimming took 5 bases from V and 1 from J, leaving 12 bases between them. The CDR3 extends over 14 amino acids. The germline V gene has CDR1 SGHRS and CDR2 YFSETQ.

V is TRBV21-1 and J is TRBJ2-1; TRBD1 was called by the table and not checked on the DNA. TRBV21-1 constitutes a pseudogene. This CDR3 region has 12 residues. CDR3 amino acids: CASSKGLGWQFF. CDR3 nucleotide sequence: TGTGCCAGCAGCAAGGGGCTGGGATGGCAGTTCTTC.

This clonotype was picked up a small number of times. The rearrangement uses TRBV5-1 and TRBJ2-7; the D is unclear. CDR1 is SGHRS and CDR2 is YFSETQ in the germline V gene. V was trimmed by 0 bases and J by 3 bases, leaving 7 bases between them. The CDR3 sequence is 13 residues long. Written as DNA, the CDR3 is TGCGCCAGCAGCTTGGATAGTTTCTACGAGCAGTACTTC. Encoded protein: CASSLDSFYEQYF.

There are many counts of this clonotype. This chain links TRBV29-1 with TRBJ2-3, with no clear D. The CDR3 loop spans 14 amino acids. Trimming pared 3 bases from V and 1 base from J, leaving 11 bases between. The germline gives CDR1 SQVTM, CDR2 ANQGSEA. The CDR3 sequence: CSVERTLGTDTQYF. CDR3 nucleotides: TGCAGCGTTGAGCGCACATTGGGCACAGATACGCAGTATTTT.

This clonotype was seen ten or more times. V usage is TRBV3-1 and J usage is TRBJ2-1, with D possibly matching TRBD2 (6 bases). The ends were cut back, 7 bases at V and 0 bases at J, with 16 bases in the middle. This CDR3 is 16 amino acids long. Germline CDR1 LGHDT, CDR2 YNNKEL (reference sequence). CDR3 DNA sequence: TGTGCCAGCACCCTAGGAGGGCGGACCTCCTACAATGAGCAGTTCTTC. This codes for CASTLGGRTSYNEQFF.

This clonotype occurred a few times. CDR3 in DNA: TGTGCCAGTAGTATTGGCCAGGGTTACGAGCAGTACTTC. Translation gives CASSIGQGYEQYF. The rearrangement joins TRBV19 to TRBJ2-7; D perhaps matches TRBD1 (5 bases). The CDR3 is 13 amino acids. Trimming stripped 3 bases from V and 4 bases from J, with 10 bases between. From germline, CDR1 is LNHDA and CDR2 SQIVND (reference sequence).

This chain uses TRBV18 with TRBJ2-6, with D possibly matching TRBD1 (5 bases). Trimming took off 6 bases at V and 0 bases at J, with 9 bases between the two ends. This CDR3 has 15 residues. Germline V gene lookup returns CDR1 KGHSH and CDR2 LQKENI. CDR3 coding DNA: TGTGCCAGCTCGTCCGACAGCTCTGGGGCCAACGTCCTGACTTTC. Protein: CASSSDSSGANVLTF.

This clonotype has just a few counts. The rearrangement links TRBV12-3 or TRBV12-4 to TRBJ1-4; TRBD1 aligns across 7 bases. With 6 bases clipped from V and 3 bases from J, the junction kept 7 bases outside the gene matches. This CDR3 has 15 residues. This CDR3 is CASSPQGRPNEKLFF. CDR3 bases: TGTGCCAGCAGCCCACAGGGGCGGCCTAATGAAAAACTGTTTTTT.

This clonotype was observed many times. The rearrangement joins TRBV6-2 or TRBV6-3 to TRBJ2-1; weak D call: TRBD1 (6 bases). The V end was cut by 8 bases, the J end by 0 bases, with 11 bases between. The CDR3 covers 14 residues. Germline V gives CDR1 MNHEY, CDR2 SVGEGT. CDR3 region: CASADRSSYNEQFF. CDR3 in DNA: TGTGCCAGCGCCGACAGGAGCTCCTACAATGAGCAGTTCTTC.

This clonotype was recorded at least ten times. This chain uses TRBV20-1 with TRBJ1-3; D is unresolved. The CDR3 is 15 amino acids. Germline V gene lookup returns CDR1 DFQATT and CDR2 SNEGSKA (reference sequence). V lost 7 bases and J 4 bases, leaving 20 bases between the germline ends. CDR3 nucleotide sequence: TGCAGTGGGCAAGGGCCCGGAGTAAGGGGAAACACCATATATTTT. This translates into CSGQGPGVRGNTIYF.

J is TRBJ2-7 and V is TRBV5-1, with D uncertain. Trimming took off 0 bases at V and 2 bases at J, with 9 bases between the two ends. Germline V gives CDR1 SGHRS, CDR2 YFSETQ. The CDR3 consists of 14 residues. CDR3 DNA sequence: TGCGCCAGCAGCTTGGAGTATCAGACCTACGAGCAGTACTTC. Amino acid sequence: CASSLEYQTYEQYF. Together with reference TRBV5-1 and TRBJ2-7, the CDR3 gives the full variable domain: KAGVTQTPRYLIKTRGQQVTLSCSPISGHRSVSWYQQTPGQGLQFLFEYFSETQRNKGNFPGRFSGRQFSNSRSEMNVSTLELGDSALYLCASSLEYQTYEQYFGPGTRLTVT.

This clonotype was observed at least ten times. The chain recombines TRBV5-5 with TRBJ2-5; D is perhaps TRBD1 (7 bases). V gave up 1 base and J gave up 4 bases, with 20 bases separating them. CDR3 length: 17 residues. CDR1 SGHKS and CDR2 YYEKEE come from the germline V gene (reference sequence). Written as DNA, the CDR3 is TGTGCCAGCAGCTTGCGGGGGACAGTTGAGTCAAGAGAGACCCAGTACTTC. This sequence encodes CASSLRGTVESRETQYF.

This clonotype showed up many times. The V and J genes are TRBV2 and TRBJ2-1, with 9 bases matching TRBD2. The ends lost 4 bases at V and 10 bases at J; junction bases unmatched: 11. Germline V gives CDR1 SNHLY, CDR2 FYNNEI. The CDR3 covers 15 residues. The CDR3 DNA is TGTGCCAGCAGTGGGGGTAGCGGGAGAGTAGAGGAGCAGTTCTTC. This encodes CASSGGSGRVEEQFF. Full variable domain (remainder filled in from reference TRBV2 and TRBJ2-1): EPEVTQTPSHQVTQMGQEVILRCVPISNHLYFYWYRQILGQKVEFLVSFYNNEISEKSEIFDDQFSVERPDGSNFTLKIRSTKLEDSAMYFCASSGGSGRVEEQFFGPGTRLTVL.